This entry describes one TCR beta chain. Its matching antigen is unknown. The trim removed 4 bases at V and 2 bases at J, leaving 9 bases unmatched. Looked up from germline, CDR1 is SGHRS and CDR2 is YFSETQ. This CDR3 comprises 16 residues. This sample is part of a study of CD8 T cells in ankylosing spondylitis. Study-level results: Reportedly, matched ankylosing spondylitis synovial fluid was significantly enriched for disease-linked clones. As for the disease-linked clones, they showed a CD8+ phenotype and occurred at relatively low frequencies in peripheral blood. Characteristic, it appeared, of ankylosing spondylitis blood was a TCR beta motif of eight or nine highly homologous variants.

Quantitative 5'-RACE was performed with molecular barcodes, and it yielded the TCR beta libraries. Each CDR3 protein is one row after TCRdb ran MiXCR on the 5' RACE reads. The sample shows approximately 300,000 distinct CDR3 sequences, less than 25% of them seen only once. This receptor was obtained from a female donor with ankylosing spondylitis or in good health (not recorded which). The chain recombines TRBV5-1 with TRBJ2-3; the match to TRBD1 covers 8 bases. The sequenced material came from blood, either unsorted or a sorted T cell fraction (not recorded which). The CDR3: CASSHRGAAFTDTQYF. CDR3 nucleotide sequence: TGCGCCAGCAGCCACAGGGGGGCGGCTTTCACAGATACGCAGTATTTT.